Presented here are 9 T cell receptor beta chains from one specimen sequenced in a study of blood T cell repertoires in COVID-19 (dated by TCRdb to 2020 to 2022). Library creation used the immunoSEQ multiplex PCR assay. The table comes from immuneACCESS by way of TCRdb, which keeps in-frame sequences with V and J called. Part of the clones is missing from these tables; in studies checked, under half for an unresolved V gene and the rest for unknown reasons. This sample lists about 140,000 clones; roughly three quarters were detected once. The leading ten clones occupy around 4.4% of the sample. Sequenced material: peripheral blood. Source of these receptors: a man aged 55 to 70 with acute or convalescent COVID-19.

The chain carries TRBV5-5 and TRBJ2-1, with D perhaps matching TRBD1 (5 bases). Germline V gene sequence: CDR1 SGHKS, CDR2 YYEKEE (reference sequence). V was clipped by 4 bases and J by 6 bases, with 23 bases between them. CDR3 length equals 17 residues. As DNA, the CDR3 is TGTGCCAGCAGCAAGGCAGTCGGACGCCAAGGGGCCAATGAGCAGTTCTTC. Translation gives CASSKAVGRQGANEQFF. The complete variable domain, with remaining parts taken from reference TRBV5-5 and TRBJ2-1, reads DAGVTQSPTHLIKTRGQQVTLRCSPISGHKSVSWYQQVLGQGPQFIFQYYEKEERGRGNFPDRFSARQFPNYSSELNVNALLLGDSALYLCASSKAVGRQGANEQFFGPGTRLTVL.

This clone was counted many times. The V call is TRBV2, the J call TRBJ2-1; tentative D call: TRBD1 (9 bases). Trimming took off 7 bases at V and 10 bases at J, with 23 bases between the two ends. This CDR3 region has 15 residues. CDR1 is SNHLY and CDR2 is FYNNEI in the germline V gene. CDR3 DNA sequence: TGTGCCAGCAAGCAGACTAGCGCGGGGACAGGGGAGCAGTTCTTC. This gives the protein CASKQTSAGTGEQFF. Combining the CDR3 with reference TRBV2 and TRBJ2-1 gives the whole variable domain EPEVTQTPSHQVTQMGQEVILRCVPISNHLYFYWYRQILGQKVEFLVSFYNNEISEKSEIFDDQFSVERPDGSNFTLKIRSTKLEDSAMYFCASKQTSAGTGEQFFGPGTRLTVL.

The chain couples TRBV15 to TRBJ1-1; the D is unclear. With 0 bases removed from V and 1 base from J, the gap between germline ends came to 18 bases. The CDR3 contains 18 residues. CDR1 LNHNV and CDR2 YYDKDF come from the germline V gene (reference sequence). Written as DNA, the CDR3 is TGTGCCACCAGCAGAGAACAAATCTTGTCCCAAGAGAACACTGAAGCTTTCTTT. Translation: CATSREQILSQENTEAFF.

The rearrangement links TRBV5-8 to TRBJ1-1; D not certain. Germline V gene lookup returns CDR1 SGHTS and CDR2 YDEGEE. CDR3 size: 14 residues. Between the trimmed V and J ends, which lost 4 bases and 5 bases, there was a span of 15 bases. The CDR3 DNA sequence: TGTGCCAGCAGCCGTACGGGGTCGGGGACTGAAGCTTTCTTT. Translated, it gives CASSRTGSGTEAFF. Filled out from reference TRBV5-8 and TRBJ1-1, the complete variable domain reads EAGVTQSPTHLIKTRGQQATLRCSPISGHTSVYWYQQALGLGLQFLLWYDEGEERNRGNFPPRFSGRQFPNYSSELNVNALELEDSALYLCASSRTGSGTEAFFGQGTRLTVV.

This clone was recorded at least ten times. The chain carries TRBV7-9 and TRBJ1-2, with D perhaps matching TRBD1 (5 bases). Trimming stripped 3 bases from V and 8 bases from J, with 16 bases between. The V gene's germline CDR1 is SEHNR and CDR2 FQNEAQ (reference sequence). The CDR3 spans 14 residues. Written as DNA, the CDR3 is TGTGCCAGCAGCTTTGGGGCGGCCTCCGGGGGCTACACCTTC. This sequence encodes CASSFGAASGGYTF.

The genes are TRBV12-3 or TRBV12-4 and TRBJ1-2, with 9 bases matching TRBD1. The CDR3 is 13 residues long. J was trimmed by 7 bases and V by 5 bases; bases with no gene match: 5. CDR3 nucleotides: TGTGCCAGCAGTCCACAGGGGGCGTTTGGCTACACCTTC. It encodes CASSPQGAFGYTF.

This clone was picked up one time. The rearrangement links TRBV30 to TRBJ1-1; 9 bases align to TRBD1. CDR1 is GTSNPN and CDR2 is SVGIG in the germline V gene (reference sequence). V shed 4 bases, J shed 1 base, and the junction held 1 base outside the gene matches. The CDR3 has 13 residues. The CDR3 here is CAWKGQGNTEAFF. The CDR3 nucleotides are TGTGCCTGGAAGGGACAGGGGAACACTGAAGCTTTCTTT.

This clone occurred once. V usage is TRBV5-4 and J usage is TRBJ2-3; maybe TRBD1 (7 bases). Germline CDR1 is SGHNT and CDR2 is YYREEE (reference sequence). V dropped 0 bases and J dropped 2 bases, with 16 bases sitting between them. The CDR3 runs to 17 residues. The CDR3 nucleotides read TGTGCCAGCAGCTTGGTTAAGCAGGGGGGCATCACAGATACGCAGTATTTT. This encodes CASSLVKQGGITDTQYF. Using reference TRBV5-4 and TRBJ2-3 for the parts outside the CDR3, the full variable domain is ETGVTQSPTHLIKTRGQQVTLRCSSQSGHNTVSWYQQALGQGPQFIFQYYREEENGRGNFPPRFSGLQFPNYSSELNVNALELDDSALYLCASSLVKQGGITDTQYFGPGTRLTVL.

The chain links TRBV5-1 to TRBJ2-2; 11 bases are shared with TRBD1. The length of the CDR3 is 16 residues. With 4 bases clipped from V and 4 bases from J, the junction kept 6 bases outside the gene matches. CDR1 SGHRS and CDR2 YFSETQ come from the germline V gene. For the CDR3, the DNA is TGCGCCAGCAGCCCCGGGACAGGGGGGGCCACCGGGGAGCTGTTTTTT. Protein sequence: CASSPGTGGATGELFF.